The 11 T cell receptor beta chains given below trace back to one sample, sequenced in a study of blood T cell repertoires in COVID-19. Produced via immunoSEQ multiplex PCR; TCRdb's table is partial and in-frame only. The sample holds around 110,000 clones; about nine tenths are singletons and the top ten take 6.8%. Input material: peripheral blood. These receptors were obtained from a man aged 45-65 years with active or convalescent COVID-19.

The chain couples TRBV10-2 to TRBJ2-7; TRBD2 aligns across 12 bases. The CDR3 spans 16 residues. J gave up 0 bases and V 7 bases, and 7 bases lay outside the gene matches. From germline, CDR1 is WSHSY and CDR2 SAAADI. This CDR3 is CASTGTSGSSSYEQYF. The CDR3, as DNA: TGCGCCAGCACTGGGACTAGCGGGTCGAGCTCCTACGAGCAGTACTTC.

V usage is TRBV3-1 (or the pseudogene TRBV3-2) and J usage is TRBJ1-1, with TRBD1 matching over 8 bases. Germline lookup yields CDR1 LGHDT and CDR2 YNNKEL (reference sequence). J gave up 5 bases and V 1 base, and 9 bases lay outside the gene matches. This CDR3 is built from 16 residues. The CDR3 reads CASSQATRTGYTEAFF. The CDR3 DNA reads as TGTGCCAGCAGCCAAGCGACCAGGACAGGGTATACTGAAGCTTTCTTT.

CDR3 sequence: CASSPRAQSRDTEAFF. Written as DNA, the CDR3 is TGTGCCAGCTCACCACGCGCCCAGAGCCGGGACACTGAAGCTTTCTTT. This chain joins TRBV18 and TRBJ1-1; D unresolved. The germline gives CDR1 KGHSH, CDR2 LQKENI. The CDR3 contains 16 residues. V was pared by 1 base and J by 3 bases, with 15 bases between.

This rearrangement joins TRBV5-5 to TRBJ2-1; TRBD1 agrees at 7 bases. The V and J ends lost 4 bases and 9 bases, in that order; junction bases with no gene match: 7. Germline lookup yields CDR1 SGHKS and CDR2 YYEKEE (reference sequence). The CDR3 length is 13 residues. CDR3 loop: CASSLTGQGEQFF. The CDR3 coding sequence is TGTGCCAGCAGCCTGACAGGGCAGGGTGAGCAGTTCTTC.

The table lists this clone with a few counts. The chain links TRBV7-6 to TRBJ2-1, with 15 bases fitting TRBD2. The CDR3 is 16 amino acids. CDR1 and CDR2 from the germline V gene are SGHVS and FNYEAQ. V lost 3 bases to trimming and J lost 4 bases; unmatched junction nucleotides: 1. This CDR3 is CASSLGLAGGYNEQFF. In DNA form, the CDR3 reads TGTGCCAGCAGCTTGGGACTAGCGGGAGGTTACAATGAGCAGTTCTTC. The full variable domain, its missing parts supplied by reference TRBV7-6 and TRBJ2-1, is GAGVSQSPRYKVTKRGQDVALRCDPISGHVSLYWYRQALGQGPEFLTYFNYEAQQDKSGLPNDRFSAERPEGSISTLTIQRTEQRDSAMYRCASSLGLAGGYNEQFFGPGTRLTVL.

This clone is a singleton in its sample. The chain uses TRBV14 and TRBJ2-2; D unclear. CDR1 SGHDN and CDR2 FVKESK come from the germline V gene. Trimming left V 1 base short and J 0 bases short, with 9 bases between. The CDR3 runs to 16 residues. This CDR3 is CASSQGQNANTGELFF. For the CDR3, the DNA is TGTGCCAGCAGCCAAGGACAAAACGCGAACACCGGGGAGCTGTTTTTT.

The chain uses TRBV7-2 and TRBJ2-1; 7 nucleotides agree with TRBD2. After removal of 3 bases from V and 5 bases from J, the junction contained 4 bases not matched to a gene. From germline, CDR1 is SGHTA and CDR2 FQGNSA. The CDR3 has 14 residues. CDR3 nucleotide sequence: TGTGCCAGCAGCTTTGCGGGAGAGGACAATGAGCAGTTCTTC. Its protein is CASSFAGEDNEQFF.

Comments on this clone: The junction departs from the called germline gene at one end, perhaps through a read error. The rearrangement links TRBV6-2 or TRBV6-3 to TRBJ2-7, with TRBD1 matching over 7 bases. CDR1 and CDR2 (germline): MNHEY, SVGEGT. The CDR3 sequence is 14 residues long. CDR3: CASSYVNRGYGQYF. The CDR3 bases are TGTGCCAGCAGTTACGTCAACAGGGGTTACGGGCAGTACTTC.

Only one count was recorded for this clone. CDR3 protein: CASSGGDNGLTSSGANVLTF. Written as DNA, the CDR3 is TGCGCCAGCAGCGGGGGGGACAACGGACTAACGAGCTCTGGGGCCAACGTCCTGACTTTC. J is TRBJ2-6 and V is TRBV10-1, with TRBD2 identical over 8 bases. The V gene end was trimmed by 6 bases and the J gene end by 0 bases; junction bases not matched to a gene: 16. Germline CDR1 WNHNN, CDR2 SYGVQD (reference sequence). This CDR3 region has 20 residues.

The J gene is TRBJ2-7, the V gene TRBV11-2, with D possibly matching TRBD1 (5 bases). Trimming pared 3 bases from V and 6 bases from J, leaving 12 bases between. There are 13 residues in the CDR3. CDR1 and CDR2 (germline): SGHAT, FQNNGV. CDR3: CASSLASGLEQYF. CDR3 sequence (DNA): TGTGCCAGCAGCTTGGCGTCAGGGCTCGAGCAGTACTTC.

The chain combines TRBV4-2 with TRBJ1-2, with a tentative D call TRBD1 (6 bases). V was shortened by 4 bases and J by 0 bases, with 12 bases between the two germline ends. The germline V gene has CDR1 LGHNA and CDR2 YNFKEQ. The CDR3 runs 15 residues. The CDR3 reads CASSLDRPSNYGYTF. CDR3 coding DNA: TGTGCCAGCAGCCTCGACAGGCCCTCTAACTATGGCTACACCTTC.